This paragraph covers one T cell receptor (beta chain) sequence. There are 13 residues in the CDR3. Trimming cost V 0 bases and J 6 bases, with 7 bases left between them. Germline V CDR1 and CDR2: SGDLS, YYNGEE. The data derive from a study of Ad26.COV2.S vaccination and SARS-CoV-2 variants. This table comes from immunoSEQ multiplex PCR, and its TCRdb copy is limited to in-frame clones, with some not included. The repertoire holds around 450,000 clones, 80% to 90% seen once, with more than 1.5% in the top ten. Treatment indicated: some 20 received Ad26.COV2.S at low or high dose, single or two shots; 5 received placebo; per-sample allocation not given. Repertoires come from day 63 after the first vaccine or placebo injection.

The V call is TRBV9, the J call TRBJ2-1; D not resolved. The sample was peripheral blood, taken in a trial of Ad26.COV2.S vaccine versus placebo. This receptor was identified in a person between 18 and 65 years old who received the Ad26.COV2.S COVID-19 vaccine or a placebo. Here the CDR3 DNA reads TGTGCCAGCAGCGTAGTCAGGCTCAATGAGCAGTTCTTC. Protein sequence: CASSVVRLNEQFF.